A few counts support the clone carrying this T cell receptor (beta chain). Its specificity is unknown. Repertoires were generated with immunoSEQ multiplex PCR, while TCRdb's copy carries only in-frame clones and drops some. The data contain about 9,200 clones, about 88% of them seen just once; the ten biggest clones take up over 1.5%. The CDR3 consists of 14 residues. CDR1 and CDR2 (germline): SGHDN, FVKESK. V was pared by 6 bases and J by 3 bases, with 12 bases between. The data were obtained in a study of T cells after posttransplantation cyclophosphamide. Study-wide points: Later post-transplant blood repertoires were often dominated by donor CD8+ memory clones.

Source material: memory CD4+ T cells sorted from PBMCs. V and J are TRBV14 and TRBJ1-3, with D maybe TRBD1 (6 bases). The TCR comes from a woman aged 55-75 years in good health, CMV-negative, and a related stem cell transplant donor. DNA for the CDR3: TGTGCCAGCAGGAAACAGGGAAGTGGAAACACCATATATTTT. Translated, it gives CASRKQGSGNTIYF.